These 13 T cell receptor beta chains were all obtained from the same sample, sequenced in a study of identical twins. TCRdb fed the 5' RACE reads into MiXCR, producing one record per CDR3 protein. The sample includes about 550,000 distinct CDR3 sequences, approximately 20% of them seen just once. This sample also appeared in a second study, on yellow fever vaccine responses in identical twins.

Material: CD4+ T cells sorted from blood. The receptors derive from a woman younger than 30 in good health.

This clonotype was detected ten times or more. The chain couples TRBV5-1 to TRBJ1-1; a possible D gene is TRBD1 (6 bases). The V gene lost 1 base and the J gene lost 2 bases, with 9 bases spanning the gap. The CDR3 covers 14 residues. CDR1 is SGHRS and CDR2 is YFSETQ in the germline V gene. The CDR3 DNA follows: TGCGCCAGCAGCTTGCTACAGGGAAACACTGAAGCTTTCTTT. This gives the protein CASSLLQGNTEAFF.

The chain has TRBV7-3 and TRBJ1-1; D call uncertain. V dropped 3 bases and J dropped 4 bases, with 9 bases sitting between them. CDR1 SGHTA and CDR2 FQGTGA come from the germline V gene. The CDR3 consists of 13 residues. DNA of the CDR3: TGTGCCAGCAGCTTTAATCTTCTCACTGAAGCTTTCTTT. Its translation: CASSFNLLTEAFF. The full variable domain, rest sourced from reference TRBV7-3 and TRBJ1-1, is GAGVSQTPSNKVTEKGKYVELRCDPISGHTALYWYRQSLGQGPEFLIYFQGTGAADDSGLPNDRFFAVRPEGSVSTLKIQRTERGDSAVYLCASSFNLLTEAFFGQGTRLTVV.

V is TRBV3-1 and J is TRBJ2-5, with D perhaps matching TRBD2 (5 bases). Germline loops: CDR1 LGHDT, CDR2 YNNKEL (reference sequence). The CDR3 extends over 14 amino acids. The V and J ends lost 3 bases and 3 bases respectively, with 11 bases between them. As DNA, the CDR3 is TGTGCCAGCAGCCATCTCGCGGGTAAAGAGACCCAGTACTTC. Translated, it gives CASSHLAGKETQYF.

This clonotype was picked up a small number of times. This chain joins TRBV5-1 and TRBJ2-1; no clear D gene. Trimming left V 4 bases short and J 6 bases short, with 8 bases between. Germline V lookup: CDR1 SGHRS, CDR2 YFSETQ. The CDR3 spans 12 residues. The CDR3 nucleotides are TGCGCCAGCAGCCCCGTAAGCAATGAGCAGTTCTTC. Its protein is CASSPVSNEQFF.

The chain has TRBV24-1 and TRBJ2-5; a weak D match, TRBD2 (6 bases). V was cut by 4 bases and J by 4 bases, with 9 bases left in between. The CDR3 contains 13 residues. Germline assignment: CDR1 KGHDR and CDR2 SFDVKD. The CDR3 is CATSDTGVETQYF. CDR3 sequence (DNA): TGTGCCACCAGTGACACGGGAGTAGAGACCCAGTACTTC.

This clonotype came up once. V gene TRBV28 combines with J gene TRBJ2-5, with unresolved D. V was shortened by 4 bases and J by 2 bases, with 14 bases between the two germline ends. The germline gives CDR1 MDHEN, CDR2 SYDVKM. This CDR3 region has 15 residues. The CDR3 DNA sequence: TGTGCCAGCAGTTCCCGCAGAAGGTCACAAGAGACCCAGTACTTC. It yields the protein CASSSRRRSQETQYF.

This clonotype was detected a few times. This CDR3 is CASSRGGAPVYEQYV. CDR3 sequence (DNA): TGTGCCAGCAGCCGAGGGGGGGCTCCCGTCTACGAGCAGTACGTC. The chain recombines TRBV7-8 with TRBJ2-7; TRBD2 might be the D (7 bases). Germline assignment: CDR1 SGHVS and CDR2 FQNEAQ. The germline V and J ends were trimmed by 5 bases and 3 bases, with 17 bases remaining between them. CDR3 length: 15 residues.

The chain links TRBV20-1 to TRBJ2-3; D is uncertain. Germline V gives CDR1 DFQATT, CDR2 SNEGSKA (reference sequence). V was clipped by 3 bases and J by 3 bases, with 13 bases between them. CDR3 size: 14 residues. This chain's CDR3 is CSASISIITDTQYF. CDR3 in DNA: TGCAGTGCTAGTATTTCGATAATTACAGATACGCAGTATTTT.

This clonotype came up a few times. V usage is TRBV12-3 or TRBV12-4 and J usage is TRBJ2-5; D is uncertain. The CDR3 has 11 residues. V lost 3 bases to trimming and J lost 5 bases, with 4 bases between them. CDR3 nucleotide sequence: TGTGCCAGCAGTTTTAACGAGACCCAGTACTTC. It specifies CASSFNETQYF.

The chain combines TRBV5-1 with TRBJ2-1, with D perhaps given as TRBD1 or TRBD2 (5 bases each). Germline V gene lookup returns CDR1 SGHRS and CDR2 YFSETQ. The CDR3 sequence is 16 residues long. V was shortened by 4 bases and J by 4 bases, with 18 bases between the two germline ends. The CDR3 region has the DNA TGCGCCAGCAGCCCGGGGCCAAGCGGAAGATACAATGAGCAGTTCTTC. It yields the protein CASSPGPSGRYNEQFF.

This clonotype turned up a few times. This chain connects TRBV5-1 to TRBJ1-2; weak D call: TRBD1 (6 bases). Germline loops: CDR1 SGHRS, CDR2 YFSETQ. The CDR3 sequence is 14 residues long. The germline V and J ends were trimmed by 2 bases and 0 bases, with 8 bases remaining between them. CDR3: CASSFTGTNYGYTF. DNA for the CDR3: TGCGCCAGCAGCTTCACAGGGACTAACTATGGCTACACCTTC.

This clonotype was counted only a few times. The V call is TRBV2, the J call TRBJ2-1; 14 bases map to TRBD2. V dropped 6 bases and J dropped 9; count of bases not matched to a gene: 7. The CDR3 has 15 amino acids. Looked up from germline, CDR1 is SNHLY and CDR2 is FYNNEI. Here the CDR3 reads CASSPGLAGAIEQFF. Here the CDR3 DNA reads TGTGCCAGCAGCCCGGGACTAGCGGGAGCCATTGAGCAGTTCTTC.

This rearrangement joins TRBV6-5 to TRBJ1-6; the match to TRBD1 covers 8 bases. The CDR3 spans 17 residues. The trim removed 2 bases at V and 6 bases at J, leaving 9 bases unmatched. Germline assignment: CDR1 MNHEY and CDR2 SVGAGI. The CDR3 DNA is TGTGCCAGCAGTTACACGGACAGGGTGAAATCTAATTCACCCCTCCACTTT. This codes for CASSYTDRVKSNSPLHF.